A selection of T cell receptor beta chains follows, all from one sample in a study of PD-L1 blockade in urothelial cancer. Assay used: immunoSEQ multiplex PCR; TCRdb lists only in-frame clones, some missing. This sample has 84,000 or so clones, with roughly 84% found just once. The material sequenced was PBMCs, taken around atezolizumab (anti-PD-L1) treatment. The receptors were gathered from a man in his fifties or sixties with urothelial cancer. CDR3s include the opening cysteine and the closing phenylalanine or tryptophan. Each record gives: V gene, CDR3 length, J gene, clone size, D gene, CDR3 protein, CDR3 DNA. D genes are given only for firm matches. For some rows the clone size is stated as once, few or many, or as a class when expanded; others skip it.

v_gene: TRBV6-6
len: 14
j_gene: TRBJ2-1
abundance: -
d_gene: TRBD1
CDR3aa: CASSHPRQGTEQFF
CDR3nt: TGTGCCAGCAGTCACCCGAGACAGGGGACTGAGCAGTTCTTC

v_gene: TRBV5-1
len: 15
j_gene: TRBJ2-1
abundance: -
d_gene: TRBD2
CDR3aa: CASSSTSGRVREQFF
CDR3nt: TGCGCCAGCAGCTCTACTAGCGGGAGGGTACGGGAGCAGTTCTTC

v_gene: TRBV29-1
len: 15
j_gene: TRBJ2-1
abundance: -
d_gene: -
CDR3aa: CSVSLAGPSYNEQFF
CDR3nt: TGCAGCGTTTCACTCGCGGGCCCTTCCTACAATGAGCAGTTCTTC

v_gene: TRBV5-5
len: 14
j_gene: TRBJ1-2
abundance: -
d_gene: -
CDR3aa: CASSLAQAVYGYTF
CDR3nt: TGTGCCAGCAGCTTGGCACAGGCCGTCTATGGCTACACCTTC

v_gene: TRBV5-5
len: 14
j_gene: TRBJ2-3
abundance: -
d_gene: -
CDR3aa: CASSLGQGKDTQYF
CDR3nt: TGTGCCAGCAGCTTGGGCCAGGGGAAAGATACGCAGTATTTT

v_gene: TRBV5-1
len: 14
j_gene: TRBJ2-7
abundance: -
d_gene: -
CDR3aa: CASSLDVASREQYF
CDR3nt: TGCGCCAGCAGCTTGGATGTAGCGTCCCGCGAGCAGTACTTC

v_gene: TRBV7-2
len: 16
j_gene: TRBJ2-1
abundance: once
d_gene: TRBD2
CDR3aa: CASSSRTSGGYNEQFF
CDR3nt: TGTGCCAGCAGTTCTAGGACTAGCGGGGGCTACAATGAGCAGTTCTTC

v_gene: TRBV2
len: 15
j_gene: TRBJ1-2
abundance: once
d_gene: -
CDR3aa: CASSVTTGTGYGYTF
CDR3nt: TGTGCCAGCAGTGTCACCACCGGCACAGGTTACGGCTACACCTTC

v_gene: TRBV28
len: 17
j_gene: TRBJ1-3
abundance: -
d_gene: -
CDR3aa: CASSSYPPGFSGNTIYF
CDR3nt: TGTGCCAGCAGTTCTTACCCCCCAGGGTTTTCTGGAAACACCATATATTTT

v_gene: TRBV5-6
len: 19
j_gene: TRBJ2-1
abundance: -
d_gene: TRBD2
CDR3aa: CASSFRTSVRPAPYNEQFF
CDR3nt: TGTGCCAGCAGCTTCAGAACTAGCGTTCGCCCGGCCCCATACAATGAGCAGTTCTTC

v_gene: TRBV6-5
len: 13
j_gene: TRBJ1-2
abundance: -
d_gene: TRBD1
CDR3aa: CASSTQGQGIHTF
CDR3nt: TGTGCCAGCAGTACCCAGGGACAGGGCATTCACACCTTC

v_gene: TRBV19
len: 13
j_gene: TRBJ1-2
abundance: -
d_gene: -
CDR3aa: CASSAWALYGYTF
CDR3nt: TGTGCCAGTAGCGCCTGGGCGCTCTATGGCTACACCTTC

v_gene: TRBV5-5
len: 20
j_gene: TRBJ2-1
abundance: once
d_gene: TRBD2
CDR3aa: CASSSGLAGGPEFRVYEQFF
CDR3nt: TGTGCCAGCAGCTCGGGACTAGCGGGAGGGCCGGAGTTTAGGGTCTATGAGCAGTTCTTC

v_gene: TRBV4-1
len: 16
j_gene: TRBJ2-5
abundance: -
d_gene: TRBD2
CDR3aa: CASSPWGEGAGETQYF
CDR3nt: TGCGCCAGCAGCCCCTGGGGGGAGGGAGCCGGGGAGACCCAGTACTTC

v_gene: TRBV5-1
len: 15
j_gene: TRBJ1-4
abundance: -
d_gene: -
CDR3aa: CASSLGGPEDEKLFF
CDR3nt: TGCGCCAGCAGCTTAGGTGGGCCGGAGGATGAAAAACTGTTTTTT

v_gene: TRBV4-3
len: 15
j_gene: TRBJ2-3
abundance: -
d_gene: TRBD2
CDR3aa: CASSMTSGSTDTQYF
CDR3nt: TGCGCCAGCAGCATGACTAGCGGAAGCACAGATACGCAGTATTTT

v_gene: TRBV5-4
len: 15
j_gene: TRBJ1-6
abundance: few
d_gene: TRBD1
CDR3aa: CASSHPGQATSPLHF
CDR3nt: TGTGCCAGCAGCCACCCGGGACAGGCTACCTCACCCCTCCACTTT

v_gene: TRBV7-2
len: 13
j_gene: TRBJ1-3
abundance: few
d_gene: -
CDR3aa: CASRPGQGNTIYF
CDR3nt: TGTGCCAGCAGACCCGGACAGGGAAACACCATATATTTT

v_gene: TRBV5-1
len: 15
j_gene: TRBJ2-7
abundance: -
d_gene: -
CDR3aa: CASSLSVGSSYEQYF
CDR3nt: TGCGCCAGCAGCTTGAGTGTCGGTTCCTCCTACGAGCAGTACTTC

v_gene: TRBV30
len: 15
j_gene: TRBJ1-5
abundance: few
d_gene: TRBD1
CDR3aa: CAWSVGTVSNQPQHF
CDR3nt: TGTGCCTGGAGTGTAGGGACAGTTAGCAATCAGCCCCAGCATTTT

v_gene: TRBV6-6
len: 16
j_gene: TRBJ1-5
abundance: -
d_gene: -
CDR3aa: CASSPVVVVWRQPQHF
CDR3nt: TGTGCCAGCAGTCCTGTCGTCGTCGTTTGGAGACAGCCCCAGCATTTT

v_gene: TRBV28
len: 12
j_gene: TRBJ1-2
abundance: once
d_gene: -
CDR3aa: CASKDTSYGYTF
CDR3nt: TGTGCCAGCAAAGACACGAGCTATGGCTACACCTTC